Listed below are T cell receptor beta chains from one sample, sequenced in a study of shared T cell receptors in the human thymus. Using immunoSEQ multiplex PCR, the repertoire was profiled, and TCRdb retains in-frame clones only, with some absent. The sample has roughly 710,000 clones, 80% to 90% seen once. These data were also reused for a study on human thymus T cells.

What was sequenced was thymocytes. These receptors originate from a girl less than two years old with a congenital heart defect. CDR3s leave out the opening cysteine and the closing phenylalanine or tryptophan.

J,length,V,CDR3
TRBJ2-1,16,TRBV5-1,ASSLNISGCPSYNEQF
TRBJ1-2,13,TRBV6-5,ASSYRQGANYGYT
TRBJ2-7,15,TRBV11-3,ASSGKGSGTGDYEQY
TRBJ1-1,13,TRBV5-6,ASSPRTRRGTEAF
TRBJ2-1,11,TRBV7-6,ASSYTGTYEQF
TRBJ2-1,15,TRBV19,ASSIVSGTTSYNEQF
TRBJ1-5,15,TRBV4-1,ASSQEVASGSHQPQH
TRBJ1-2,13,TRBV6-1,ASTGSRTDSYGYT
TRBJ1-2,20,TRBV9,ASSVGSPETGPSLGVNYGYT
TRBJ2-5,13,TRBV7-9,ASSDKTGVQETQY
TRBJ2-5,13,TRBV7-9,ASSLSPRQLETQY
TRBJ1-6,19,TRBV4-3,ASSQERTAGGGLGANSPLH
TRBJ2-3,12,TRBV6-6,ASSLPGLADTQY
TRBJ1-6,18,TRBV12-5,ASGLVAWGSDRADSSPLH
TRBJ1-5,14,TRBV2,ASSVVGGGHNQPQH
TRBJ1-2,12,TRBV12-5,ASGGGTGDHGYT
TRBJ1-2,11,TRBV4-1,ASSHDRKYGYT
TRBJ1-2,15,TRBV28,ASSFPGPLATNYGYT
TRBJ2-3,15,TRBV7-2,ASSLPTSGGGRDTQY
TRBJ1-1,18,TRBV5-5,ASSVRLPQGKVGMNTEAF
TRBJ1-1,12,TRBV29-1,SVGRDAGDTEAF
TRBJ2-2,14,TRBV30,AWSVRGQDNTGELF
TRBJ2-3,12,TRBV19,ASSSTGSTDTQY
TRBJ1-4,13,TRBV5-1,ASSLAGRGGEKLF
TRBJ1-2,10,TRBV19,ASEDRGDGYT
TRBJ2-5,11,TRBV19,ASSMSVQETQY
TRBJ2-7,11,TRBV6-6,ASRPLTSEEQY
TRBJ2-2,15,TRBV7-9,ASSLAPSGTNTGELF
TRBJ1-2,10,TRBV2,ASRTGGSGYT